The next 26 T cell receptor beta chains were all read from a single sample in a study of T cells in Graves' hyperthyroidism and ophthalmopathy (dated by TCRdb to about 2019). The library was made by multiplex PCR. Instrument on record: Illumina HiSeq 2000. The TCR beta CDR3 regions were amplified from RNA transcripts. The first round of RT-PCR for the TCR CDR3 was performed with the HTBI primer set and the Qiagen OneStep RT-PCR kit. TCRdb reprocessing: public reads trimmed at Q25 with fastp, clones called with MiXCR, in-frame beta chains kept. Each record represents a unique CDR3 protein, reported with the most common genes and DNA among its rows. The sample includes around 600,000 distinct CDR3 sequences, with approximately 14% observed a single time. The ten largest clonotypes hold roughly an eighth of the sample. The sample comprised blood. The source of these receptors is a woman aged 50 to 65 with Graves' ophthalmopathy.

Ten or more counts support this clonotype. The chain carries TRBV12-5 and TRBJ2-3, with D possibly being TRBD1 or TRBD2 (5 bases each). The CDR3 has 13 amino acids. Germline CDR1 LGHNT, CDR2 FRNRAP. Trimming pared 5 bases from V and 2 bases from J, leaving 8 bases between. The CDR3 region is CASGGGATDTQYF. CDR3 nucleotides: TGTGCTAGTGGTGGGGGAGCCACAGATACGCAGTATTTT.

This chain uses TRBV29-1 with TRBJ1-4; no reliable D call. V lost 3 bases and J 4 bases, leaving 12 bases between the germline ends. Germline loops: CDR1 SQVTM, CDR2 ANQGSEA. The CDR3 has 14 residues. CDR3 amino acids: CSVEGSGDNEKLFF. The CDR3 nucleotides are TGCAGCGTTGAGGGGAGCGGCGATAATGAAAAACTGTTTTTT.

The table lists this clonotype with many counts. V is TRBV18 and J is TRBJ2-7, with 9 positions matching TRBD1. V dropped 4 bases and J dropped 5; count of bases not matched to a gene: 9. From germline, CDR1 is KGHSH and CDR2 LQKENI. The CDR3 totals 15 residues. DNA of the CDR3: TGTGCCAGCTCACGGGACAGGGTCCCTCCCCACGAGCAGTACTTC. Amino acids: CASSRDRVPPHEQYF.

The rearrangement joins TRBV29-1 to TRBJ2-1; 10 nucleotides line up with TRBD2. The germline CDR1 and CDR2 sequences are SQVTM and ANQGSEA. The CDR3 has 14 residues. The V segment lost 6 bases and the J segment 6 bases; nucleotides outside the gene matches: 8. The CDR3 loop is CSVKTSGIGNEQFF. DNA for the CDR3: TGCAGCGTGAAAACTAGCGGGATTGGCAATGAGCAGTTCTTC.

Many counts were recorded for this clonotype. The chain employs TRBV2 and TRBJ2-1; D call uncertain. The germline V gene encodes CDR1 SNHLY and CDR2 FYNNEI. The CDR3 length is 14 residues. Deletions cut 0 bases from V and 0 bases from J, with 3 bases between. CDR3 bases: TGTGCCAGCAGTGAAGCAGGCTCCTACAATGAGCAGTTCTTC. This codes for CASSEAGSYNEQFF.

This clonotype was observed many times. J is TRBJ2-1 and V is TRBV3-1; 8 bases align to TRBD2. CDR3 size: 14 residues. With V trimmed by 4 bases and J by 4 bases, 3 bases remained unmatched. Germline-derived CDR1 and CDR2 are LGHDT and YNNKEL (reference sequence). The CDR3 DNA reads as TGTGCCAGCAGCCGGTCTAGCGGGTACAATGAGCAGTTCTTC. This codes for CASSRSSGYNEQFF.

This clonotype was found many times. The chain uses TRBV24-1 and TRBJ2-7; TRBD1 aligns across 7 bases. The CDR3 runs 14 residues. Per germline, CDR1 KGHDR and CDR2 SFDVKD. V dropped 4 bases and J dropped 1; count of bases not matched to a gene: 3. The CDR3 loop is CATSERDSSYEQYF. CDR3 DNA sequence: TGTGCCACCAGTGAAAGGGACAGTTCCTACGAGCAGTACTTC.

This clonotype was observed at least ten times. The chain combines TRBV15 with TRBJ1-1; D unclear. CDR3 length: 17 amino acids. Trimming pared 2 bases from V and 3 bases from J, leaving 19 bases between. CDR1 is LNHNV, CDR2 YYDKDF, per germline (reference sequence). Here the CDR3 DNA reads TGTGCCACCAGCAGAAGCATCGGGGTTTTTAAAGACACTGAAGCTTTCTTT. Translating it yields CATSRSIGVFKDTEAFF.

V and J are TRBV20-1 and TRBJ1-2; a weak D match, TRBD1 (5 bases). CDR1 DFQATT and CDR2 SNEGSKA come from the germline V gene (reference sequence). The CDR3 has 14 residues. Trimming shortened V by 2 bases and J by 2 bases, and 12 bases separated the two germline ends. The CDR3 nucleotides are TGCAGTGCTAGACTTAGCCGGGACAACTATGGCTACACCTTC. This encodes CSARLSRDNYGYTF.

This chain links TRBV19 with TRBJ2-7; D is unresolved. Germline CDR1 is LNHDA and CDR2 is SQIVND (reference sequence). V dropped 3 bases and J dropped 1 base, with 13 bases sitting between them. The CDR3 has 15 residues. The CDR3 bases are TGTGCCAGTAGTATCCAGGCAGGCGAGTCCTACGAGCAGTACTTC. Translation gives CASSIQAGESYEQYF.

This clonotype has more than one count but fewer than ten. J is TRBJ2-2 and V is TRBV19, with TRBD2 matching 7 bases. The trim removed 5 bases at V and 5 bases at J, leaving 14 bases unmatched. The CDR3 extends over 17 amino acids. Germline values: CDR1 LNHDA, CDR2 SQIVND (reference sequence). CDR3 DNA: TGTGCCAGTAGTCCCTCCGGGACTACGGGTGGGACCGGGGAGCTGTTTTTT. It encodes CASSPSGTTGGTGELFF.

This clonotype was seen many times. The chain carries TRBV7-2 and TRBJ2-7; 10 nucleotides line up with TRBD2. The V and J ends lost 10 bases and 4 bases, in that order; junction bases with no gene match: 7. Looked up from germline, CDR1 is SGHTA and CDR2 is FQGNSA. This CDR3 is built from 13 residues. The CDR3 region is CATSLAGAYEQYF. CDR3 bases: TGTGCCACCTCGCTAGCGGGAGCGTACGAGCAGTACTTC.

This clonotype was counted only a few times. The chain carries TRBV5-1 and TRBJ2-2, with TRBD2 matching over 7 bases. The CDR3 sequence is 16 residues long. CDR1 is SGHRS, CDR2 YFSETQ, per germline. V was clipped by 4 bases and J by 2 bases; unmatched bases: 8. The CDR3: CASSRMGLPNTGELFF. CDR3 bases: TGCGCCAGCAGCCGGATGGGACTACCAAACACCGGGGAGCTGTTTTTT.

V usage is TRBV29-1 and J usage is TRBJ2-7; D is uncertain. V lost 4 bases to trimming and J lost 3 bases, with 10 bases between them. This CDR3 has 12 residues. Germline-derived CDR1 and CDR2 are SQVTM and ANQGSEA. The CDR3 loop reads CSVVFPGYEQYF. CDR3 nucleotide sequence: TGCAGCGTTGTCTTCCCCGGCTACGAGCAGTACTTC.

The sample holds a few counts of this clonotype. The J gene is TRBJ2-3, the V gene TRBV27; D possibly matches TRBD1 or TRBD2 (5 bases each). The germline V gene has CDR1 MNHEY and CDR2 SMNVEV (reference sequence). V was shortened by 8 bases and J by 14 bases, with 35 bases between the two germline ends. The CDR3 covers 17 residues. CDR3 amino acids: CASLNSALEALEGQAYF. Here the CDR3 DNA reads TGTGCCAGCCTTAACTCGGCCTTGGAGGCGCTAGAGGGGCAGGCGTATTTT.

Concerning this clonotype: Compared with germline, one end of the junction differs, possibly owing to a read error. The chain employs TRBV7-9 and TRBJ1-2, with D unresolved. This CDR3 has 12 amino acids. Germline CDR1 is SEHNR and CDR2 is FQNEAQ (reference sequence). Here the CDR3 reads CANSHYSGGYTF. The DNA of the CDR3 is TGTGCCAACAGCCATTACAGCGGAGGCTACACCTTC.

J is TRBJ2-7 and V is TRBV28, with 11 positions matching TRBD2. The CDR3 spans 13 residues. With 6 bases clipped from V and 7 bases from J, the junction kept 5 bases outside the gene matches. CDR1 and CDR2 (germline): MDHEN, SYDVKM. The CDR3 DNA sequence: TGTGCCAGCAGGTCTACTAGCGGGAGAGAGCAGTACTTC. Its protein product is CASRSTSGREQYF.

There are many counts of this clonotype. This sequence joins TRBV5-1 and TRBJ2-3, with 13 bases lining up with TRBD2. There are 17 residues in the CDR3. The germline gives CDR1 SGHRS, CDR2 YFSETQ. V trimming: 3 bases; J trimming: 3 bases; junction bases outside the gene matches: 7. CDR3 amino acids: CASSSGLAGTRTDTQYF. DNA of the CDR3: TGCGCCAGCAGCTCGGGACTAGCGGGAACGCGGACAGATACGCAGTATTTT.

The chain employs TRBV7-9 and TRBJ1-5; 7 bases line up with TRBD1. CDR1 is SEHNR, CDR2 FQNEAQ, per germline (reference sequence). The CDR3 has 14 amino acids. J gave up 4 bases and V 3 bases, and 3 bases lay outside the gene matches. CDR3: CASSFGTVNQPQHF. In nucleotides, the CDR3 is TGTGCCAGCAGCTTCGGGACAGTTAATCAGCCCCAGCATTTT. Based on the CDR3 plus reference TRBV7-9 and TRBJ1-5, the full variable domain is DTGVSQNPRHKITKRGQNVTFRCDPISEHNRLYWYRQTLGQGPEFLTYFQNEAQLEKSRLLSDRFSAERPKGSFSTLEIQRTEQGDSAMYLCASSFGTVNQPQHFGDGTRLSIL.

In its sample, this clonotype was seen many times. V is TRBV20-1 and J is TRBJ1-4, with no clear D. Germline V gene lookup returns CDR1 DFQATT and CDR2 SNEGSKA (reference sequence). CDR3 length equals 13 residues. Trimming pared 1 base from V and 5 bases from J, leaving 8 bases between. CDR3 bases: TGCAGTGCTAGAGTGCGGTTCAATGAAAAACTGTTTTTT. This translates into CSARVRFNEKLFF.

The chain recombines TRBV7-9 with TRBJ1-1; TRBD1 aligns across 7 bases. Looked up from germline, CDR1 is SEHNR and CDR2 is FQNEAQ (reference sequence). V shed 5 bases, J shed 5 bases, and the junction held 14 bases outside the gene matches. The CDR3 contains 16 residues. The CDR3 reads CASSPRAGGEWTEAFF. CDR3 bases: TGTGCCAGCAGCCCCCGGGCAGGGGGGGAATGGACTGAAGCTTTCTTT.

This chain's CDR3 is CATSDLHYTQYF. The CDR3 DNA reads as TGTGCCACCAGTGATTTACATTATACGCAGTATTTT. This rearrangement joins TRBV24-1 to TRBJ2-3; D uncertain. Germline loops: CDR1 KGHDR, CDR2 SFDVKD. V lost 1 base, J lost 7 bases, and 5 bases lay in between. CDR3 size: 12 residues.

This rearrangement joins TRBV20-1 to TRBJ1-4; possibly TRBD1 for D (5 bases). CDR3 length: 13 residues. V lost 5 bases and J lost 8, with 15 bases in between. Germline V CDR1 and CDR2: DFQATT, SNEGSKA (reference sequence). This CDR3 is CSAPDRLAEKLFF. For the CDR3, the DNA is TGCAGTGCTCCCGACAGACTCGCCGAAAAACTGTTTTTT.

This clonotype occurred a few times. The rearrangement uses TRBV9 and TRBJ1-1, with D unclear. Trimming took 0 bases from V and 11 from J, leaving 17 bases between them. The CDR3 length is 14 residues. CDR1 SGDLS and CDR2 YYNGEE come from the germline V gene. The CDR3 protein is CASSVEDRPVSAFF. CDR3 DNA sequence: TGTGCCAGCAGCGTAGAAGACCGGCCGGTTTCTGCTTTCTTT. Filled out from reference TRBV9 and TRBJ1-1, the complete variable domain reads DSGVTQTPKHLITATGQRVTLRCSPRSGDLSVYWYQQSLDQGLQFLIQYYNGEERAKGNILERFSAQQFPDLHSELNLSSLELGDSALYFCASSVEDRPVSAFFGQGTRLTVV.

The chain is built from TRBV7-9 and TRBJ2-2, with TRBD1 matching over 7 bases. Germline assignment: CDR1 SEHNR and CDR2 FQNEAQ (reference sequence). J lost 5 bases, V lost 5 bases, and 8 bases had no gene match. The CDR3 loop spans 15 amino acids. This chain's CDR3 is CASSTGVSETGELFF. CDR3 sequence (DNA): TGTGCCAGCAGCACAGGGGTGTCGGAGACCGGGGAGCTGTTTTTT.

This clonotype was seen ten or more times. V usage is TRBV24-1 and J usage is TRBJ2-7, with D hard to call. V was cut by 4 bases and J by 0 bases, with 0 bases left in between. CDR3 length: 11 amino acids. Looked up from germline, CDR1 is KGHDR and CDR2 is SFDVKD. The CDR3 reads CATSDSYEQYF. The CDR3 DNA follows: TGTGCCACCAGTGACTCCTACGAGCAGTACTTC.